This T cell receptor (beta chain) was identified during a study of T cells in Graves' hyperthyroidism and ophthalmopathy. With regard to this clonotype: Its antigen is not known.

The study, taken as a whole, reports: Blood shared most expanded thyroid clonotypes above 0.001.

Exclusion of a patient resulted from uncontrolled infection, other autoimmune disease, pregnancy or lactation. RNA transcripts gave rise to amplified TCR beta CDR3 regions. The primer set for the first-round RT-PCR of the TCR CDR3 was HTBI. TCRdb processed the multiplex PCR reads anew with MiXCR; each CDR3 protein has one entry. This sample carries hundreds of thousands of distinct CDR3 sequences, approximately 15% of them seen once, and the ten largest clones take 3% to 4%. With V trimmed by 4 bases and J by 5 bases, 6 bases remained unmatched. This CDR3 has 15 residues. Germline assignment: CDR1 SGHRS and CDR2 YFSETQ.

V and J are TRBV5-1 and TRBJ1-4; 9 bases agree with TRBD1. Sequencing input: blood. The sequence was collected from a woman between 35 and 50 years old with Graves' ophthalmopathy. CDR3 sequence: CASSLTGTGNEKLFF. CDR3 bases: TGCGCCAGCAGCCTCACCGGGACAGGGAATGAAAAACTGTTTTTT.